This TCR beta chain was identified in a study of cytomegalovirus exposure and HLA in healthy donors. Sequenced by immunoSEQ multiplex PCR; TCRdb stores in-frame clones only, minus some. The sample includes fewer than 200,000 clones, approximately 96% of them seen just once. Sequenced: PBMCs. The receptor comes from a woman under 30 in good health and CMV-seronegative.

DNA for the CDR3: TGTGCCAGCAGCCGACAGGTCACCGAGGGTACTGAAGCTTTCTTT. This sequence encodes CASSRQVTEGTEAFF. The chain joins TRBV7-2 to TRBJ1-1, with D possibly TRBD1 on 6 matching bases. This CDR3 contains 15 residues. Trimming removed 5 bases from V and 5 bases from J, with 18 bases in between. Germline CDR1 reads SGHTA; CDR2 reads FQGNSA.